The 9 T cell receptor beta chains reported below all come from one sample, sequenced in a study of blood T cell repertoires in COVID-19. Produced via immunoSEQ multiplex PCR; TCRdb's table is partial and in-frame only. The data contain under 110,000 clones, 71% of them singletons. The specimen sequenced was peripheral blood. These receptor sequences come from a human donor with acute or convalescent COVID-19. The donor label of this sample is uncertain.

This clone showed up just a few times. This sequence joins TRBV11-2 and TRBJ1-5, with 8 bases lining up with TRBD1. Germline V gene sequence: CDR1 SGHAT, CDR2 FQNNGV. This CDR3 is built from 15 residues. V shed 4 bases and J 5 bases; nucleotides not matched to a gene: 7. CDR3: CASSSGQGSDQPQHF. Here the CDR3 DNA reads TGTGCCAGCAGCTCCGGACAGGGAAGTGATCAGCCCCAGCATTTT.

The rearrangement uses TRBV29-1 and TRBJ2-3; TRBD1 matches at 9 bases. CDR1 and CDR2 from the germline V gene are SQVTM and ANQGSEA. The CDR3 runs 16 residues. Trimming at V came to 4 bases and at J to 0 bases, leaving 8 bases not matched to a gene. CDR3 nucleotides: TGCAGCGTTGCCCGGGGACAGGGATCTAGCACAGATACGCAGTATTTT. It specifies CSVARGQGSSTDTQYF.

Remarks on this clone: Sequence at one end of the junction differs from germline and may be a read error. The chain employs TRBV4-1 and TRBJ2-1; 10 nucleotides match TRBD2. The V gene's germline CDR1 is MGHRA and CDR2 YSYEKL. This CDR3 spans 15 amino acids. For the CDR3, the DNA is TGCGCCAGCGGCCAGGGCAGCGGGGGGGCACGGGAGCAGTTCTTC. It yields the protein CASGQGSGGAREQFF.

In its sample, this clone was seen a few times. J is TRBJ1-4 and V is TRBV30; D is undetermined. Germline V lookup: CDR1 GTSNPN, CDR2 SVGIG (reference sequence). This CDR3 spans 16 amino acids. Trimming shortened V by 0 bases and J by 0 bases, and 11 bases separated the two germline ends. The CDR3 DNA sequence: TGTGCCTGGAGTGTAAAGGGAGCGACAACTAATGAAAAACTGTTTTTT. Translation: CAWSVKGATTNEKLFF.

There are a few counts of this clone. The chain links TRBV4-1 to TRBJ1-1; the match to TRBD1 covers 8 bases. Trimming cost V 4 bases and J 3 bases; bases outside gene matches: 19. The CDR3 runs to 19 residues. Germline lookup yields CDR1 MGHRA and CDR2 YSYEKL. CDR3 in amino acids: CASSPRPGQASFRDTEAFF. The CDR3 DNA is TGCGCCAGCAGCCCCCGCCCGGGACAGGCCTCGTTTAGGGACACTGAAGCTTTCTTT.

The chain has TRBV2 and TRBJ2-7, with 7 bases fitting TRBD2. The CDR3 totals 15 residues. Trimming cost V 1 base and J 5 bases; bases outside gene matches: 8. The germline V gene has CDR1 SNHLY and CDR2 FYNNEI. The CDR3 nucleotides are TGTGCCAGCAGTGAAGGACTAGCAAGGATGAACGAGCAGTACTTC. Translated: CASSEGLARMNEQYF.

The chain uses TRBV19 and TRBJ2-4; D ambiguous. CDR1 and CDR2 (germline): LNHDA, SQIVND (reference sequence). V was cut by 3 bases and J by 2 bases, with 8 bases left in between. This CDR3 is 14 amino acids long. CDR3 in amino acids: CASSIRVTKNIQYF. The CDR3 bases are TGTGCCAGTAGTATTCGGGTTACCAAAAACATTCAGTACTTC.

This chain uses TRBV2 with TRBJ1-1; TRBD1 agrees at 11 bases. V dropped 6 bases and J dropped 4; count of bases not matched to a gene: 10. This CDR3 has 16 residues. Germline-derived CDR1 and CDR2 are SNHLY and FYNNEI. The CDR3 DNA reads TGTGCCAGCAGGAACCGGGACAGGGGGATAAGCACTGAAGCTTTCTTT. This codes for CASRNRDRGISTEAFF.

This chain uses TRBV10-3 with TRBJ2-7; tentatively, D is TRBD1 (6 bases). Germline V CDR1 and CDR2: ENHRY, SYGVKD. The V gene lost 6 bases and the J gene lost 0 bases, with 24 bases spanning the gap. The CDR3 is made up of 18 amino acids. The CDR3 DNA follows: TGTGCCATCAGCGAAAATTGGACAGTGAATAGGAGCTCCTACGAGCAGTACTTC. Its protein is CAISENWTVNRSSYEQYF.